This TCR beta chain came from a study of T cell responses to AZD1222 COVID-19 vaccine. Only in-frame clones appear in the TCRdb table, and some are missing; sequencing was by immunoSEQ multiplex PCR. The sample lists about 120,000 clones; approximately 90% were seen once. The V gene's germline CDR1 is LGHDT and CDR2 YNNKEL (reference sequence). This CDR3 has 14 residues. After removal of 4 bases from V and 9 bases from J, the junction contained 6 bases not matched to a gene. This sequence joins TRBV3-1 (or the pseudogene TRBV3-2) and TRBJ2-4; 10 nucleotides line up with TRBD2. The specimen comprised peripheral blood, sampled on day 0 of AZD1222 vaccination. The TCR originated in an adult in good health. Written as DNA, the CDR3 is TGTGCCAGCAGCCGGAGCGGACTAGCGGCCATTCAGTACTTC. Translating gives CASSRSGLAAIQYF.